The text below deals with one TCR beta chain. Clones were sequenced by immunoSEQ multiplex PCR, and TCRdb holds only the in-frame ones, with some missing. The sample has 350,000 to 450,000 clones; over 75% are singletons. V dropped 3 bases and J dropped 1 base, with 6 bases sitting between them. The CDR3 totals 13 residues. The source of the sample is a study of control samples from healthy donors and cancer patients. The TCR was taken from a man aged 40-49 years with head and neck cancer. The J gene is TRBJ1-1, the V gene TRBV12-3 or TRBV12-4; D gene uncertain. The material sequenced was PBMCs. CDR3 loop: CASSFRGNTEAFF. The CDR3 DNA sequence: TGTGCCAGCAGTTTTCGGGGGAACACTGAAGCTTTCTTT.